This T cell receptor (beta chain) comes out of a study of cytomegalovirus exposure and HLA in healthy donors. Using immunoSEQ multiplex PCR, the repertoire was profiled, and TCRdb retains in-frame clones only, with some absent. The sample shows 110,000 or so clones, approximately 87% of them seen only once. From the 120-subject validation cohort, which was separate from the approximately 670-subject first cohort, the donors were drawn. About this clone: Its antigen remains unidentified.

This CDR3 region has 15 residues. V lost 4 bases, J lost 0 bases, and 3 bases stayed unmatched. Germline V gives CDR1 SGHRS, CDR2 YFSETQ. General study findings and limits: Using the classifier, cytomegalovirus status was reportedly diagnosed with high specificity and sensitivity. Listed as cytomegalovirus-associated were 150 to 200 TCR beta chains.

Sequenced sample: PBMCs. This TCR came from a woman aged 25 to 39 in good health and CMV-seronegative. The chain links TRBV5-1 to TRBJ2-5, with 10 bases identical to TRBD2. This chain's CDR3 is CASSASGGNQETQYF. DNA for the CDR3: TGCGCCAGCAGCGCTAGCGGGGGAAACCAAGAGACCCAGTACTTC.